Presented here are 26 T cell receptor beta chains from one specimen sequenced in a study of beta chain features in type 1 diabetes. The whole isolated RNA underwent reverse transcription, so sequencing captured expressed TCRB transcripts. Assay: immunoSEQ multiplex PCR; the TCRdb copy retains only in-frame clones and omits some. The table shows 130,000 to 150,000 clones, with under 11% occurring only once. Sequenced input: naive CD4+ T cells from blood. Receptors were obtained from a man aged 18 to 30 in good health.

The chain has TRBV11-2 and TRBJ2-5, with D tentatively TRBD1 (6 bases). Deletions cut 8 bases from V and 4 bases from J, with 14 bases between. Germline V gives CDR1 SGHAT, CDR2 FQNNGV. The CDR3 consists of 13 residues. The CDR3 reads CASLLGARETQYF. The CDR3 coding sequence is TGTGCCAGCCTCTTGGGGGCCCGAGAGACCCAGTACTTC.

This clone has only a few counts. CDR3 coding DNA: TGTGCCAGCAGTTATAGATTTGCCAATTCACCCCTCCACTTT. Translated: CASSYRFANSPLHF. V gene TRBV6-5 combines with J gene TRBJ1-6, with D unclear. V was clipped by 3 bases and J by 7 bases, with 10 bases between them. This CDR3 is built from 14 residues. Germline V gene data show CDR1 as MNHEY and CDR2 as SVGAGI.

V is TRBV7-2 and J is TRBJ2-7; 10 bases map to TRBD1. The CDR3 extends over 14 amino acids. The germline V gene has CDR1 SGHTA and CDR2 FQGNSA. V lost 5 bases and J lost 2; bases outside the gene matches: 3. This chain's CDR3 is CASSRDRGTYEQYF. Here the CDR3 DNA reads TGTGCCAGCAGCCGGGACAGGGGTACCTACGAGCAGTACTTC.

The J gene is TRBJ1-6, the V gene TRBV30; D unresolved. The CDR3 is 16 amino acids. V shed 4 bases and J shed 0 bases, with 13 bases lying between them. Germline CDR1 reads GTSNPN; CDR2 reads SVGIG (reference sequence). This CDR3 reads CAWNPVPGSYNSPLHF. The CDR3 bases are TGTGCCTGGAATCCGGTCCCCGGCTCCTATAATTCACCCCTCCACTTT.

This clone was seen a handful of times. The CDR3 bases are TGTGCCAGCAGCTACCCAAATCTAGGAACAGATACGCAGTATTTT. This translates into CASSYPNLGTDTQYF. The chain recombines TRBV7-2 with TRBJ2-3; D not certain. The germline gives CDR1 SGHTA, CDR2 FQGNSA. The V and J ends lost 4 bases and 3 bases respectively, with 14 bases between them. The CDR3 spans 15 residues. Drawing the rest from reference TRBV7-2 and TRBJ2-3, the complete variable domain is GAGVSQSPSNKVTEKGKDVELRCDPISGHTALYWYRQSLGQGLEFLIYFQGNSAPDKSGLPSDRFSAERTGGSVSTLTIQRTQQEDSAVYLCASSYPNLGTDTQYFGPGTRLTVL.

The rearrangement links TRBV12-5 to TRBJ1-1; D is possibly TRBD1 (6 bases). The CDR3 length is 14 residues. Looked up from germline, CDR1 is LGHNT and CDR2 is FRNRAP. V was shortened by 5 bases and J by 6 bases, with 16 bases between the two germline ends. CDR3 sequence: CASGPGGLVAEAFF. As DNA, the CDR3 is TGTGCTAGTGGTCCGGGGGGGCTGGTGGCTGAAGCTTTCTTT.

This clone turned up a few times. This chain links TRBV7-9 with TRBJ1-3, with 7 bases identical to TRBD1. From germline, CDR1 is SEHNR and CDR2 FQNEAQ (reference sequence). The ends lost 4 bases at V and 3 bases at J; junction bases unmatched: 9. The CDR3 is 16 amino acids. The CDR3 is CASSSNHRGNGNTIYF. CDR3 coding DNA: TGTGCCAGCAGCTCGAACCACAGGGGTAATGGAAACACCATATATTTT.

There are a few counts of this clone. CDR3 coding DNA: TGTGCCAGCAGTGAGGGTGGGACTAGCGGTCGGCACGAGCAGTACTTC. Translation gives CASSEGGTSGRHEQYF. The V call is TRBV6-1, the J call TRBJ2-7; 11 bases are shared with TRBD2. The CDR3 length is 16 residues. Germline-derived CDR1 and CDR2 are MNHNS and SASEGT. With 3 bases clipped from V and 5 bases from J, the junction kept 9 bases outside the gene matches.

There are a few counts of this clone. The chain uses TRBV2 and TRBJ2-2, with a tentative D call TRBD1 (6 bases). The CDR3 contains 17 residues. Trimming took off 2 bases at V and 0 bases at J, with 13 bases between the two ends. The germline V gene has CDR1 SNHLY and CDR2 FYNNEI. CDR3 protein: CASSEFVRTANTGELFF. In DNA, the CDR3 is TGTGCCAGCAGTGAATTCGTCCGGACAGCGAACACCGGGGAGCTGTTTTTT.

This clone occurred many times. J is TRBJ2-4 and V is TRBV29-1, with 9 bases aligning to TRBD1. The V and J ends lost 8 bases and 8 bases, in that order; junction bases with no gene match: 7. This CDR3 has 12 amino acids. CDR1 and CDR2 from the germline V gene are SQVTM and ANQGSEA. The CDR3 sequence is CSIVGQGDIQYF. The CDR3 DNA is TGCAGCATTGTGGGACAGGGTGACATTCAGTACTTC.

There are a few counts of this clone. The V call is TRBV5-4, the J call TRBJ1-2; 8 bases line up with TRBD1. The V segment lost 5 bases and the J segment 4 bases; nucleotides outside the gene matches: 7. This CDR3 has 14 residues. Germline loops: CDR1 SGHNT, CDR2 YYREEE (reference sequence). This CDR3 is CASRPGQGGYGYTF. In DNA, the CDR3 is TGTGCCAGCAGGCCCGGACAGGGAGGCTATGGCTACACCTTC.

This clone turned up a few times. This chain joins TRBV5-1 and TRBJ1-2; D is possibly TRBD1 (5 bases). The germline V gene encodes CDR1 SGHRS and CDR2 YFSETQ. The CDR3 extends over 15 amino acids. Trimming cost V 0 bases and J 4 bases, with 13 bases left between them. The DNA of the CDR3 is TGCGCCAGCAGCTTGGACAGGCCTGGAACCTATGGCTACACCTTC. Translation gives CASSLDRPGTYGYTF.

This clone was seen more than once but under ten times. This chain joins TRBV5-1 and TRBJ2-3, with TRBD1 identical over 10 bases. The germline V gene encodes CDR1 SGHRS and CDR2 YFSETQ. The CDR3 spans 15 residues. Germline trimming cut 4 bases from V and 2 bases from J; bases unmatched to any gene: 4. The CDR3 loop reads CASSPDRGYTDTQYF. The DNA of the CDR3 is TGCGCCAGCAGCCCGGACAGGGGGTACACAGATACGCAGTATTTT.

The chain has TRBV2 and TRBJ2-7; D might be TRBD1 (6 bases). V lost 7 bases and J 3 bases, leaving 13 bases between the germline ends. CDR3 length equals 13 residues. Germline lookup yields CDR1 SNHLY and CDR2 FYNNEI. CDR3 amino acids: CASTQGWIYEQYF. CDR3 DNA sequence: TGTGCCAGCACGCAGGGGTGGATCTACGAGCAGTACTTC.

This clone was found a few times. The V call is TRBV7-9, the J call TRBJ2-5, with TRBD2 matching 10 bases. With V trimmed by 1 base and J by 5 bases, 4 bases remained unmatched. The CDR3 extends over 15 amino acids. CDR1 is SEHNR, CDR2 FQNEAQ, per germline (reference sequence). The DNA of the CDR3 is TGTGCCAGCAGCTTAGAAGCGGGGGGGCCCGAGACCCAGTACTTC. As protein: CASSLEAGGPETQYF.

This chain links TRBV7-2 with TRBJ1-1, with D maybe TRBD1 (5 bases). The germline V gene has CDR1 SGHTA and CDR2 FQGNSA. CDR3 size: 14 residues. Trimming cost V 5 bases and J 1 base, with 11 bases left between them. The CDR3 sequence: CASSPIQGNTEAFF. As DNA, the CDR3 is TGTGCCAGCAGCCCTATTCAGGGGAACACTGAAGCTTTCTTT.

This clone has only a few counts. The chain employs TRBV2 and TRBJ2-1, with a tentative D call TRBD1 (6 bases). Trimming shortened V by 6 bases and J by 4 bases, and 13 bases separated the two germline ends. The CDR3 runs 14 residues. Per the germline V gene, CDR1 is SNHLY and CDR2 is FYNNEI. CDR3 DNA sequence: TGTGCCAGCAGCGCGAGACAGGCATACAATGAGCAGTTCTTC. It translates to CASSARQAYNEQFF. The entire variable domain, with the rest obtained from reference TRBV2 and TRBJ2-1, is as follows: EPEVTQTPSHQVTQMGQEVILRCVPISNHLYFYWYRQILGQKVEFLVSFYNNEISEKSEIFDDQFSVERPDGSNFTLKIRSTKLEDSAMYFCASSARQAYNEQFFGPGTRLTVL.

This clone was counted between two and nine times. The chain uses TRBV4-3 and TRBJ1-6; 9 nucleotides match TRBD1. Per germline, CDR1 LGHNA and CDR2 YSLEER. V was pared by 1 base and J by 8 bases, with 6 bases of the junction left unmatched. The CDR3 has 16 amino acids. Here the CDR3 reads CASSQVAGQGDSPLHF. DNA for the CDR3: TGCGCCAGCAGCCAAGTCGCGGGACAGGGAGATTCACCCCTCCACTTT.

This clone was seen a handful of times. This sequence joins TRBV27 and TRBJ2-3; 8 positions agree with TRBD2. In germline, CDR1 is MNHEY, CDR2 SMNVEV (reference sequence). The CDR3 is 14 amino acids. V lost 7 bases, J lost 5 bases, and 8 bases stayed unmatched. The chain's CDR3 is CASTRAGAGDTQYF. The DNA of the CDR3 is TGTGCCAGCACCAGAGCGGGGGCCGGAGATACGCAGTATTTT.

This clone was seen a handful of times. The rearrangement links TRBV4-1 to TRBJ2-1, with D perhaps TRBD2 (7 bases). V was cut by 2 bases and J by 2 bases, with 16 bases left in between. In germline, CDR1 is MGHRA, CDR2 YSYEKL. CDR3 length equals 17 residues. The CDR3: CASSQPRGGAPYNEQFF. The CDR3, as DNA: TGCGCCAGCAGCCAACCCCGAGGGGGGGCCCCCTACAATGAGCAGTTCTTC.

In DNA form, the CDR3 reads TGTGCCAGCAGCCCCCGGGACGGGGGACTAGCGGGGGGCTATGAGCAGTTCTTC. It specifies CASSPRDGGLAGGYEQFF. The chain couples TRBV7-3 to TRBJ2-1; 15 bases align to TRBD2. Germline trimming cut 5 bases from V and 8 bases from J; bases unmatched to any gene: 13. Per germline, CDR1 SGHTA and CDR2 FQGTGA. The CDR3 is 18 residues long.

This clone was found a few times. CDR3 in amino acids: CASSYARTGNEKLFF. The CDR3 DNA reads TGTGCCAGCAGTTACGCCAGGACAGGGAATGAAAAACTGTTTTTT. V gene TRBV6-5 combines with J gene TRBJ1-4; TRBD1 matches at 8 bases. Unmatched junction bases numbered 4, after V lost 2 bases and J lost 5 bases. This CDR3 spans 15 amino acids. CDR1 and CDR2 (germline): MNHEY, SVGAGI.

V gene TRBV28 combines with J gene TRBJ1-4, with D uncertain. The CDR3 runs to 14 residues. Germline CDR1 MDHEN, CDR2 SYDVKM. The germline V and J ends were trimmed by 6 bases and 2 bases, with 10 bases remaining between them. CDR3 region: CASSQAGTNEKLFF. The CDR3 nucleotides read TGTGCCAGCAGCCAGGCTGGCACTAATGAAAAACTGTTTTTT.

A few counts support this clone. The rearrangement links TRBV5-6 to TRBJ2-3, with 7 bases lining up with TRBD2. CDR1 is SGHDT and CDR2 is YYEEEE in the germline V gene. The CDR3 runs to 13 residues. V gave up 4 bases and J gave up 3 bases; unmatched junction bases: 2. The CDR3 DNA follows: TGTGCCAGCAGCCCCGGGGGGACAGATACGCAGTATTTT. The encoded protein is CASSPGGTDTQYF. Based on the CDR3 plus reference TRBV5-6 and TRBJ2-3, the full variable domain is DAGVTQSPTHLIKTRGQQVTLRCSPKSGHDTVSWYQQALGQGPQFIFQYYEEEERQRGNFPDRFSGHQFPNYSSELNVNALLLGDSALYLCASSPGGTDTQYFGPGTRLTVL.

The gene calls are TRBV11-2 and TRBJ2-3; the match to TRBD1 covers 9 bases. This CDR3 comprises 15 residues. Trimming took 1 base from V and 4 from J; bases not matched to a gene: 3. Germline assignment: CDR1 SGHAT and CDR2 FQNNGV. CDR3 sequence: CASSLVGTGSDTQYF. Here the CDR3 DNA reads TGTGCCAGCAGCTTAGTCGGGACAGGGTCAGATACGCAGTATTTT.

The chain couples TRBV15 to TRBJ2-1; the match to TRBD1 covers 7 bases. Germline V gene lookup returns CDR1 LNHNV and CDR2 YYDKDF (reference sequence). CDR3 length equals 18 residues. Trimming at V came to 4 bases and at J to 4 bases, leaving 16 bases not matched to a gene. CDR3 nucleotide sequence: TGTGCCACCAGCAAACACGGACAGGAAACAGTTGGTTACAATGAGCAGTTCTTC. This encodes CATSKHGQETVGYNEQFF.